These T cell receptor beta chains were read from a single sample in a study of blood T cells in healthy people across ages. TCRdb ran MiXCR on the 5' RACE reads and lists one entry per CDR3 protein. The sample shows about 780,000 distinct CDR3 sequences, roughly 25% of them seen only once. These data were also filed under a second study, of T cells of mothers and their children.

Specimen: blood. These receptors originate from a boy between 10 and 17 years old in good health. Both conserved end residues are part of each CDR3. A D gene is named only where the DNA matches it firmly. Expanded clones are given a class, and other clones once, few, many or no size at all.

few	TRBV29-1	.	TRBJ1-4	CSVLGGTNEKLFF	TGCAGCGTTCTAGGGGGTACAAATGAAAAACTGTTTTTT
.	TRBV18	.	TRBJ2-7	CASSPISGSYEQYF	TGTGCCAGCTCACCAATTAGTGGGTCCTACGAGCAGTACTTC
.	TRBV15	.	TRBJ1-1	CATGRNTEAFF	TGTGCCACCGGCCGGAACACTGAAGCTTTCTTT
few	TRBV29-1	.	TRBJ1-1	CSVEEARNTEAFF	TGCAGCGTTGAAGAGGCCCGGAACACTGAAGCTTTCTTT
.	TRBV21-1	.	TRBJ2-7	CASSKLQFGGDEQYF	TGTGCCAGCAGCAAATTGCAATTCGGGGGAGACGAGCAGTACTTC
many	TRBV7-8	.	TRBJ2-1	CASIYLQKTRNEQFF	TGTGCCAGCATTTATCTACAGAAAACGAGAAATGAGCAGTTCTTC
few	TRBV7-8	TRBD2	TRBJ2-5	CASSLAGLTSGQETQYF	TGTGCCAGCAGCTTAGCAGGGCTGACTAGCGGCCAAGAGACCCAGTACTTC
.	TRBV20-1	.	TRBJ2-1	CSARAGGEQFF	TGCAGTGCTAGAGCGGGCGGTGAGCAGTTCTTC
few	TRBV4-2	.	TRBJ2-1	CASSQVASYGSYNEQFF	TGTGCCAGCAGCCAGGTTGCTTCTTACGGCTCCTACAATGAGCAGTTCTTC
.	TRBV7-2	.	TRBJ1-1	CASRSGTSIAEAFF	TGTGCCAGCAGATCCGGGACAAGCATTGCCGAAGCTTTCTTT
.	TRBV5-6	.	TRBJ2-3	CASSLVPDTSTDTQYF	TGTGCCAGCAGCTTGGTCCCGGACACCAGCACAGATACGCAGTATTTT
few	TRBV7-2	TRBD1	TRBJ2-5	CASSAGQGKLETQYF	TGTGCCAGCAGCGCGGGACAGGGCAAACTCGAGACCCAGTACTTC
.	TRBV10-3	TRBD2	TRBJ2-5	CAISRGGVSGGDQETQYF	TGTGCCATCAGCCGGGGAGGGGTCAGTGGCGGGGACCAAGAGACCCAGTACTTC
.	TRBV20-1	TRBD2	TRBJ2-1	CSAPNPASGGDNEQFF	TGCAGTGCCCCCAACCCCGCTAGCGGGGGGGACAATGAGCAGTTCTTC
.	TRBV12-3/TRBV12-4	TRBD2	TRBJ2-5	CASSSWLAGLSQTQYF	TGTGCCAGCAGTTCGTGGCTAGCGGGGCTCTCTCAGACCCAGTACTTC
few	TRBV7-3	TRBD2	TRBJ2-4	CASSPGGGGAPNIQYF	TGTGCCAGCAGCCCGGGGGGCGGGGGGGCCCCAAACATTCAGTACTTC
.	TRBV19	.	TRBJ1-2	CASSSRVGTYGYTF	TGTGCCAGTAGTTCTCGGGTAGGGACCTATGGCTACACCTTC
.	TRBV7-9	.	TRBJ1-2	CASSLGGRTYGYTF	TGTGCCAGCAGCTTAGGGGGGAGAACCTATGGCTACACCTTC
.	TRBV28	TRBD2	TRBJ2-5	CASSSPQRGQETQYF	TGTGCCAGCAGTTCCCCCCAGCGGGGACAAGAGACCCAGTACTTC
.	TRBV5-1	.	TRBJ2-3	CASSLEVGRDTQYF	TGCGCCAGCAGCTTGGAAGTTGGGCGGGATACGCAGTATTTT
few	TRBV28	TRBD2	TRBJ2-3	CASKGGRALFFDTQYF	TGTGCCAGCAAAGGCGGGAGGGCCCTCTTCTTCGATACGCAGTATTTT
.	TRBV7-3	TRBD1	TRBJ2-3	CASSSSGTVWGTQYF	TGTGCCAGCAGCTCCTCCGGGACAGTGTGGGGAACGCAGTATTTT
few	TRBV12-3/TRBV12-4	.	TRBJ1-5	CASSFRRDEPQHF	TGTGCCAGCAGTTTTCGGCGAGACGAGCCCCAGCATTTT
.	TRBV18	.	TRBJ1-1	CASSPGAVGNTEAFF	TGTGCCAGCTCACCAGGGGCCGTCGGGAACACTGAAGCTTTCTTT
.	TRBV6-4	.	TRBJ2-3	CASSAVGDTDTQYF	TGTGCCAGCAGTGCTGTGGGAGACACAGATACGCAGTATTTT
many	TRBV20-1	TRBD2	TRBJ2-5	CSASWEGWRETQYF	TGCAGTGCTAGTTGGGAGGGGTGGAGAGAGACCCAGTACTTC
.	TRBV4-2	TRBD2	TRBJ2-2	CASSHASGGENTGELFF	TGTGCCAGCAGCCATGCCAGCGGGGGCGAGAACACCGGGGAGCTGTTTTTT
.	TRBV30	TRBD2	TRBJ2-3	CATAGGAGGTQYF	TGTGCCACAGCGGGGGGGGCGGGCGGAACGCAGTATTTT
few	TRBV5-1	TRBD1	TRBJ2-4	CASSIGQDVAKNIQYF	TGCGCCAGCAGCATCGGACAGGATGTAGCCAAAAACATTCAGTACTTC
.	TRBV6-1	TRBD1	TRBJ2-7	CASRPGQGLFYEQYF	TGTGCCAGCAGACCCGGACAGGGCCTCTTCTACGAGCAGTACTTC
few	TRBV28	TRBD1	TRBJ2-3	CASSFVLTGLADTQYF	TGTGCCAGCAGTTTTGTCCTGACAGGGCTGGCAGATACGCAGTATTTT
.	TRBV6-1	.	TRBJ1-2	CASKETAGLYGYTF	TGTGCCAGCAAGGAGACGGCAGGGCTCTATGGCTACACCTTC
.	TRBV3-1	TRBD1	TRBJ2-3	CASSQIPGGVTDTQYF	TGTGCCAGCAGCCAAATTCCAGGGGGTGTCACAGATACGCAGTATTTT
.	TRBV10-3	.	TRBJ1-6	CAISLTEGSENSPLHF	TGTGCCATCAGTTTAACAGAGGGATCGGAAAATTCACCCCTCCACTTT
few	TRBV9	.	TRBJ2-7	CASSAGSSYEQYF	TGTGCCAGCAGCGCGGGGAGCTCCTACGAGCAGTACTTC
many	TRBV12-3/TRBV12-4	TRBD1	TRBJ2-5	CASSPRDRGETQYF	TGTGCCAGCAGTCCTCGGGACAGGGGAGAGACCCAGTACTTC
.	TRBV27	.	TRBJ2-6	CASSLSYSGANVLTF	TGTGCCAGCAGTTTATCCTACTCTGGGGCCAACGTCCTGACTTTC
once	TRBV19	TRBD1	TRBJ2-6	CASSGTGVSGANVLTF	TGTGCCAGCTCCGGGACAGGGGTGTCAGGGGCCAACGTCCTGACTTTC
.	TRBV27	.	TRBJ2-4	CASRQLAKNIQYF	TGTGCCAGCAGGCAGCTAGCCAAAAACATTCAGTACTTC
.	TRBV12-3/TRBV12-4	.	TRBJ1-2	CASSSTNWGWYGYTF	TGTGCCAGCAGTTCCACTAACTGGGGGTGGTATGGCTACACCTTC
.	TRBV2	.	TRBJ2-2	CANRNRLNTGELFF	TGTGCCAACCGGAACAGATTGAACACCGGGGAGCTGTTTTTT
few	TRBV12-3/TRBV12-4	.	TRBJ1-2	CASSFQGRTYGYTF	TGTGCCAGCAGTTTCCAGGGACGGACCTATGGCTACACCTTC
.	TRBV28	.	TRBJ2-5	CASSLRSRSGREVETQYF	TGTGCCAGCAGTTTACGCTCGCGGAGCGGTAGGGAAGTCGAGACCCAGTACTTC
.	TRBV6-4	TRBD1	TRBJ2-7	CASSDPDRSTYEQYF	TGTGCCAGCAGTGATCCGGACAGGTCAACCTACGAGCAGTACTTC
few	TRBV5-1	.	TRBJ2-3	CASSLGLVVVSTDTQYF	TGCGCCAGCAGCTTGGGTCTGGTTGTAGTGAGCACAGATACGCAGTATTTT
.	TRBV29-1	.	TRBJ2-7	CSVEDLGGGYEQYF	TGCAGCGTTGAAGATCTTGGCGGAGGCTACGAGCAGTACTTC
few	TRBV24-1	.	TRBJ2-5	CATSDPTVEETQYF	TGTGCCACCAGTGACCCGACAGTCGAGGAGACCCAGTACTTC
few	TRBV15	.	TRBJ2-7	CATSRDIRESEQYF	TGTGCCACCAGCAGAGATATTCGGGAGTCCGAGCAGTACTTC
few	TRBV7-9	TRBD1	TRBJ2-7	CASSPWDSTYEQYF	TGTGCCAGCAGCCCATGGGACAGTACCTACGAGCAGTACTTC
few	TRBV7-3	.	TRBJ1-2	CASSDLWGDGYTF	TGTGCCAGCAGTGACCTCTGGGGAGATGGCTACACCTTC
many	TRBV5-1	TRBD1	TRBJ2-7	CASSLEGQGDEQYF	TGCGCCAGCAGCTTGGAAGGACAGGGAGACGAGCAGTACTTC
few	TRBV7-3	TRBD1	TRBJ1-1	CASSVSGTGFEAFF	TGTGCCAGCAGCGTGTCCGGGACAGGTTTTGAAGCTTTCTTT
.	TRBV5-1	TRBD1	TRBJ2-6	CASSYEPGQASSGANVLTF	TGCGCCAGCAGCTATGAGCCGGGACAGGCTTCCTCTGGGGCCAACGTCCTGACTTTC
.	TRBV27	.	TRBJ2-2	CASSLRPNTGELFF	TGTGCCAGCAGTCTTCGACCGAACACCGGGGAGCTGTTTTTT
.	TRBV4-1	.	TRBJ1-1	CASSQAGGEAFF	TGCGCCAGCAGCCAAGCTGGCGGCGAAGCTTTCTTT
.	TRBV13	.	TRBJ2-5	CASSLVREGHEETQYF	TGTGCCAGCAGCTTAGTGAGGGAAGGGCATGAAGAGACCCAGTACTTC
.	TRBV20-1	.	TRBJ1-4	CSARASGLATNEKLFF	TGCAGTGCTAGAGCCTCAGGGTTAGCGACTAATGAAAAACTGTTTTTT
.	TRBV11-2	.	TRBJ2-5	CASSRSAEIQETQYF	TGTGCCAGCAGCAGATCAGCGGAGATACAAGAGACCCAGTACTTC
many	TRBV29-1	.	TRBJ2-5	CSVEANGPRETQYF	TGCAGCGTTGAAGCCAACGGGCCACGAGAGACCCAGTACTTC
few	TRBV18	TRBD1	TRBJ2-7	CASSPPGQGPHEQYF	TGTGCCAGCTCACCGCCCGGACAGGGGCCCCACGAGCAGTACTTC